The present T cell receptor (beta chain) was sequenced within a study of neurological immune-mediated disorders. Study findings and constraints: CDR3 amino acid sequences of expanded clones were not shared across subjects, a result suggesting private repertoires in all groups.

The CDR3 is 12 amino acids. The germline CDR1 and CDR2 sequences are SQVTM and ANQGSEA. Trimming at V came to 5 bases and at J to 4 bases, leaving 2 bases not matched to a gene. This clonotype was counted at least ten times. Its antigen is still unknown. Every sequencing run returned over 200 million TCR-beta sequences, which were derived from 15-18 subjects. TCRdb processed the 5' RACE reads anew with MiXCR; each CDR3 protein has one entry. The sample records approximately 89,000 distinct CDR3 sequences, roughly 13% being singletons. As to time point: longitudinal time-point 2. Sequencing was carried out using PBMCs. This rearrangement joins TRBV29-1 to TRBJ1-2; 9 nucleotides agree with TRBD1. This TCR was sampled from a female donor with HTLV-1-associated myelopathy (HAM/TSP). Here the CDR3 reads CSVPTGGYGYTF. DNA of the CDR3: TGCAGCGTTCCGACAGGGGGCTATGGCTACACCTTC.